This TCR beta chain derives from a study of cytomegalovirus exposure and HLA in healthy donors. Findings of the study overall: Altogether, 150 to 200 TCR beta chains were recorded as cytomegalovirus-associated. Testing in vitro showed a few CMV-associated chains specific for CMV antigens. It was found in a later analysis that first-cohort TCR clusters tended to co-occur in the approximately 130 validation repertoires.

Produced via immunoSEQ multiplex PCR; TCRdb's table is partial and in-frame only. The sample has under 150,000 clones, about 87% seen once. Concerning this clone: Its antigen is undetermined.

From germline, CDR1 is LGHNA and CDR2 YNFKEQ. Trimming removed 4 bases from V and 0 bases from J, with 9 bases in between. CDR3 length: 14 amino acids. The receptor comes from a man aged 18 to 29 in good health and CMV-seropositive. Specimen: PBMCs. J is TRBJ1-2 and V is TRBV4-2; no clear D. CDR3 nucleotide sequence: TGTGCCAGCAGCCCCGGGAGGGCTAACTATGGCTACACCTTC. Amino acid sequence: CASSPGRANYGYTF.